This T cell receptor beta chain was captured by sequencing in a study of beta chain features in type 1 diabetes. Sequenced material consisted of expressed TCRB transcripts (all of the isolated RNA was reverse transcribed). Assay: immunoSEQ multiplex PCR; the TCRdb copy retains only in-frame clones and omits some. The sample contains just over 600,000 clones, roughly 16% of which appear only once. The CDR3 extends over 13 amino acids. J gave up 6 bases and V 8 bases, and 9 bases lay outside the gene matches. Per the germline V gene, CDR1 is LNHDA and CDR2 is SQIVND (reference sequence). This clone was counted only a few times.

The sequencing input was naive CD4+ T cells from blood. V and J are TRBV19 and TRBJ2-7, with 8 bases that match TRBD1. This clonotype originated in a man younger than 30 in good health. The CDR3 nucleotides are TGTGCCAGTGCCTTAGGACAGGGTCGCGAGCAGTACTTC. It is translated as CASALGQGREQYF.